The 8 T cell receptor beta chains listed next were all sequenced from one sample in a study of blood T cell repertoires in COVID-19. Using immunoSEQ multiplex PCR, the repertoire was profiled, and TCRdb retains in-frame clones only, with some absent. The sample records 200,000 to 300,000 clones, more than 75% being singletons. Sequencing was performed on PBMCs or T cells enriched from blood (not recorded which). The receptors were sampled from a middle-aged woman with acute COVID-19.

The rearrangement links TRBV14 to TRBJ2-1; 12 bases map to TRBD2. The germline V gene has CDR1 SGHDN and CDR2 FVKESK. CDR3 length equals 14 residues. V lost 4 bases to trimming and J lost 9 bases; unmatched junction nucleotides: 4. CDR3 bases: TGTGCCAGCAGCCGGCGGACTAGCGGGATTGAGCAGTTCTTC. Protein product: CASSRRTSGIEQFF.

The CDR3 is CASSLVPSRETQYF. For the CDR3, the DNA is TGTGCCAGCAGCTTAGTCCCCAGTCGAGAGACCCAGTACTTC. The chain joins TRBV7-2 to TRBJ2-5; D is unresolved. CDR3 length equals 14 residues. Trimming pared 1 base from V and 4 bases from J, leaving 10 bases between. Germline V CDR1 and CDR2: SGHTA, FQGNSA.

The gene calls are TRBV10-1 and TRBJ2-1; 7 bases are shared with TRBD1. This CDR3 has 17 residues. J gave up 10 bases and V 0 bases, and 15 bases lay outside the gene matches. CDR1 and CDR2 (germline): WNHNN, SYGVQD (reference sequence). This CDR3 is CASSESSGTDGDREQFF. CDR3 coding DNA: TGCGCCAGCAGTGAGTCGAGTGGGACAGACGGTGATCGGGAGCAGTTCTTC.

This clone was observed a few times. The chain couples TRBV14 to TRBJ2-7, with a possible D match to TRBD2 (5 bases). Between the trimmed V and J ends, which lost 6 bases and 0 bases, there was a span of 12 bases. The CDR3 loop spans 14 amino acids. The germline V gene encodes CDR1 SGHDN and CDR2 FVKESK. The CDR3: CASSPGESSYEQYF. For the CDR3, the DNA is TGTGCCAGCAGTCCCGGGGAAAGCTCCTACGAGCAGTACTTC.

The chain employs TRBV19 and TRBJ2-5, with TRBD1 identical over 7 bases. The CDR3 spans 14 residues. V shed 5 bases and J 4 bases; nucleotides not matched to a gene: 7. Per the germline V gene, CDR1 is LNHDA and CDR2 is SQIVND (reference sequence). CDR3 nucleotides: TGTGCCAGTAGTGGACCAGGGGGAAGAGAGACCCAGTACTTC. Translating it yields CASSGPGGRETQYF.

Turning to this clone: The sample holds other DNA sequences that translate to the same CDR3. The V and J genes are TRBV5-1 and TRBJ2-1; D call uncertain. V lost 1 base, J lost 7 bases, and 3 bases lay in between. This CDR3 is 11 amino acids long. CDR1 SGHRS and CDR2 YFSETQ come from the germline V gene. The CDR3 coding sequence is TGCGCCAGCAGCTTGCTTAATGAGCAGTTCTTC. Translating it yields CASSLLNEQFF. Filled out from reference TRBV5-1 and TRBJ2-1, the complete variable domain reads KAGVTQTPRYLIKTRGQQVTLSCSPISGHRSVSWYQQTPGQGLQFLFEYFSETQRNKGNFPGRFSGRQFSNSRSEMNVSTLELGDSALYLCASSLLNEQFFGPGTRLTVL.

The DNA for the CDR3 is TGTGCCAGCAGTCCTTGGTCTAACGAGCAGTACTTC. As protein: CASSPWSNEQYF. J is TRBJ2-7 and V is TRBV25-1; D ambiguous. The CDR3 loop spans 12 amino acids. Per germline, CDR1 MGHDK and CDR2 SYGVNS. Trimming stripped 5 bases from V and 5 bases from J, with 10 bases between.

This clone appeared a single time. The genes are TRBV7-2 and TRBJ2-1; 8 nucleotides agree with TRBD2. Germline CDR1 is SGHTA and CDR2 is FQGNSA. With V trimmed by 1 base and J by 8 bases, 7 bases remained unmatched. This CDR3 contains 15 residues. The CDR3 reads CASSLDASGRDEQFF. CDR3 DNA sequence: TGTGCCAGCAGCTTAGACGCCAGCGGGAGAGATGAGCAGTTCTTC.